These T cell receptor beta chains were read from a single sample in a study of blood T cell repertoires in COVID-19. Data came from immunoSEQ multiplex PCR; TCRdb stores just in-frame clones and leaves some out. The sample contains hundreds of thousands of clones, about 87% of which appear only once. Source material: PBMCs or T cells enriched from blood (not recorded which). All receptors derive from a woman aged 45-60 years who had recovered from COVID-19. The CDR3 runs from the conserved cysteine through the conserved F or W. Each record gives: clone size, J gene, V gene, D gene, CDR3 protein, CDR3 DNA. The D gene is left open where the match is weak. Expanded clones get a size class; other rows say once, few or many, or leave the size out.

once	TRBJ1-2	TRBV3-1/TRBV3-2	NA	CASSLDIGNYGYTF	TGTGCCAGCAGCCTGGACATTGGTAACTATGGCTACACCTTC
NA	TRBJ1-2	TRBV7-9	TRBD1	CASSYTGTGGFGYTF	TGTGCCAGCAGCTACACCGGGACAGGGGGCTTCGGCTACACCTTC
NA	TRBJ1-3	TRBV5-1	TRBD1	CASSIIGQGTGNTIYF	TGCGCCAGCAGCATAATCGGACAGGGGACTGGAAACACCATATATTTT
NA	TRBJ1-2	TRBV5-5	NA	CASSLLGSEVGYTF	TGTGCCAGCAGCCTTTTGGGGAGCGAAGTTGGCTACACCTTC
NA	TRBJ1-5	TRBV6-5	NA	CASSYSSRVNQPQHF	TGTGCCAGCAGTTACTCGTCCAGGGTGAATCAGCCCCAGCATTTT
NA	TRBJ2-1	TRBV9	TRBD1	CASSAPTGVDEQFF	TGTGCCAGCAGCGCCCCAACAGGGGTGGATGAGCAGTTCTTC
NA	TRBJ2-1	TRBV25-1	NA	CASSVGGGGTEQFF	TGTGCCAGCAGTGTGGGGGGAGGGGGTACTGAGCAGTTCTTC
NA	TRBJ2-2	TRBV2	TRBD2	CAIRPGLAVFGELFF	TGTGCCATCAGACCGGGACTAGCGGTTTTTGGGGAGCTGTTTTTT
NA	TRBJ2-7	TRBV6-1	TRBD1	CASSDIRETGHYEQYF	TGTGCCAGCAGTGACATCCGCGAGACAGGGCACTACGAGCAGTACTTC
few	TRBJ1-4	TRBV4-1	NA	CASSQGRSTINEKLFF	TGCGCCAGCAGCCAAGGCAGGTCGACAATTAATGAAAAACTGTTTTTT
NA	TRBJ2-5	TRBV6-5	TRBD2	CASSYLGLAEETQYF	TGTGCCAGCAGTTACCTGGGACTAGCGGAAGAGACCCAGTACTTC
NA	TRBJ1-5	TRBV19	TRBD1	CASSIDRGLNQPQHF	TGTGCCAGTAGTATCGACAGGGGCCTGAATCAGCCCCAGCATTTT
once	TRBJ2-1	TRBV2	NA	CASSEAPLVSNEQFF	TGTGCCAGCAGTGAAGCGCCCCTAGTCAGCAATGAGCAGTTCTTC
NA	TRBJ1-1	TRBV27	NA	CASSVTTGLVTEAFF	TGTGCCAGCAGTGTTACTACAGGGCTGGTCACTGAAGCTTTCTTT
NA	TRBJ2-3	TRBV2	TRBD2	CASTWGGLDTQYF	TGTGCCAGCACTTGGGGGGGTCTGGATACGCAGTATTTT
NA	TRBJ2-3	TRBV24-1	TRBD2	CATSSTLAGALGSTDTQYF	TGTGCCACCAGCAGCACACTAGCGGGGGCCCTCGGTAGCACAGATACGCAGTATTTT
few	TRBJ2-1	TRBV27	TRBD1	CASSTGGHEQFF	TGTGCCAGCAGCACAGGGGGGCATGAGCAGTTCTTC
NA	TRBJ1-2	TRBV30	TRBD1	CAWSKKTGGYGYTF	TGTGCCTGGAGCAAAAAGACAGGGGGATACGGCTACACCTTC
NA	TRBJ1-1	TRBV2	NA	CASRNRALNTEAFF	TGTGCCAGCAGGAACAGGGCCCTGAACACTGAAGCTTTCTTT
NA	TRBJ1-2	TRBV5-1	NA	CASSSGTNSYGYTF	TGCGCCAGCAGCAGCGGGACAAACTCCTATGGCTACACCTTC
NA	TRBJ1-2	TRBV2	NA	CASRSDSSRGYTF	TGTGCCAGCAGATCAGACAGCAGTCGTGGCTACACCTTC
many	TRBJ2-2	TRBV28	TRBD2	CASSLTSLNTGELFF	TGTGCCAGCAGTTTGACTAGCCTAAACACCGGGGAGCTGTTTTTT
NA	TRBJ2-3	TRBV3-1/TRBV3-2	TRBD1	CASSRVGDSSTDTQYF	TGTGCCAGCAGCCGCGTTGGGGACAGTAGCACAGATACGCAGTATTTT
NA	TRBJ2-3	TRBV11-1	TRBD2	CASSGGVSTDTQYF	TGTGCCAGCAGCGGGGGGGTCTCCACAGATACGCAGTATTTT
NA	TRBJ1-5	TRBV2	TRBD1	CASSGQVQPQHF	TGTGCCAGCAGCGGACAGGTCCAGCCCCAGCATTTT
NA	TRBJ1-1	TRBV11-3	NA	CASSFRGTEAFF	TGTGCCAGCAGCTTCCGGGGGACTGAAGCTTTCTTT
NA	TRBJ2-3	TRBV28	TRBD2	CASSQYQGGRTDTQYF	TGTGCCAGCAGTCAATATCAGGGAGGGCGCACAGATACGCAGTATTTT
NA	TRBJ2-3	TRBV4-3	NA	CVSSLYRGSSDTQYF	TGCGTCAGCAGCCTATACCGGGGATCTTCAGATACGCAGTATTTT
NA	TRBJ2-5	TRBV20-1	TRBD2	CSASATSGGVGETQYF	TGCAGTGCTAGTGCGACTAGCGGGGGAGTAGGAGAGACCCAGTACTTC
NA	TRBJ1-2	TRBV21-1	NA	CASSKVCNCTRTGNRYGYTF	TGTGCCAGCAGCAAAGTATGCAATTGTACGAGGACAGGGAATCGCTATGGCTACACCTTC
NA	TRBJ1-2	TRBV6-5	NA	CASIPGPWVYTF	TGTGCCAGCATCCCTGGGCCCTGGGTCTACACCTTC
NA	TRBJ2-6	TRBV3-1/TRBV3-2	TRBD1	CASSQEGTAGANVLTF	TGTGCCAGCAGCCAAGAGGGGACAGCTGGGGCCAACGTCCTGACTTTC
NA	TRBJ1-2	TRBV25-1	TRBD1	CASSDRGALGYTF	TGTGCCAGCTCAGACAGGGGGGCCCTTGGCTACACCTTC
NA	TRBJ1-3	TRBV10-1	NA	CATPIRGRSSGNTIYF	TGCGCCACCCCGATTCGGGGAAGGAGCTCTGGAAACACCATATATTTT
few	TRBJ1-4	TRBV25-1	NA	CASSELGLGNEKLFF	TGTGCCAGCAGTGAGTTGGGCTTGGGTAATGAAAAACTGTTTTTT
few	TRBJ1-6	TRBV7-2	TRBD1	CASSFLTGGGSPLHF	TGTGCCAGCAGCTTTTTGACAGGGGGCGGATCACCCCTCCACTTT
NA	TRBJ2-2	TRBV5-1	NA	CASSLAQGYTGELFF	TGCGCCAGCAGCTTGGCGCAGGGGTACACCGGGGAGCTGTTTTTT
NA	TRBJ2-1	TRBV6-5	TRBD2	CASWTSGDNEQFF	TGTGCCAGCTGGACTAGCGGGGACAATGAGCAGTTCTTC
NA	TRBJ1-2	TRBV18	NA	CASSPPARQPVLFGTF	TGTGCCAGCTCACCACCCGCACGGCAGCCCGTACTATTTGGCACCTTC
NA	TRBJ2-2	TRBV5-6	TRBD1	CASSSFWRDRADGELFF	TGTGCCAGCAGCTCCTTTTGGCGGGACAGGGCAGATGGGGAGCTGTTTTTT
once	TRBJ1-6	TRBV5-8	NA	CASSFYGTGSYNSPLHF	TGTGCCAGCAGCTTTTACGGGACTGGCTCCTATAATTCACCCCTCCACTTT
NA	TRBJ2-1	TRBV9	TRBD1	CASSTNPTDRVAHNEQFF	TGTGCCAGCAGCACAAACCCCACGGACAGGGTCGCTCACAATGAGCAGTTCTTC
NA	TRBJ1-6	TRBV28	TRBD1	CASRGAGTGTSPLHF	TGTGCCAGCAGAGGAGCCGGGACAGGGACTTCACCCCTCCACTTT
once	TRBJ1-1	TRBV15	NA	CATSSGPNTEAFF	TGTGCCACCAGCAGTGGCCCCAACACTGAAGCTTTCTTT